This TCR beta chain was obtained from a study of beta chain features in type 1 diabetes. This clone was recorded a few times. TCRB transcripts that were expressed got sequenced, as all of the isolated RNA had been reverse transcribed. Sequencing was performed with immunoSEQ multiplex PCR; in TCRdb, only in-frame clones are kept and a portion is missing. The top ten hold about 0.93% of the sample, which has fewer than 350,000 clones, under 8.5% seen once. Sample: central memory CD4+ T cells from blood. This TCR derives from a woman between 18 and 29 years old in good health.

CDR3: CASSFLDTEAFF. As DNA, the CDR3 is TGTGCCAGCAGCTTCTTGGACACTGAAGCTTTCTTT. The V gene is TRBV5-4, the J gene TRBJ1-1; D remains unclear. The CDR3 length is 12 residues. Per germline, CDR1 SGHNT and CDR2 YYREEE (reference sequence). V lost 2 bases and J 3 bases, leaving 5 bases between the germline ends. Combining the CDR3 with reference TRBV5-4 and TRBJ1-1 gives the whole variable domain ETGVTQSPTHLIKTRGQQVTLRCSSQSGHNTVSWYQQALGQGPQFIFQYYREEENGRGNFPPRFSGLQFPNYSSELNVNALELDDSALYLCASSFLDTEAFFGQGTRLTVV.